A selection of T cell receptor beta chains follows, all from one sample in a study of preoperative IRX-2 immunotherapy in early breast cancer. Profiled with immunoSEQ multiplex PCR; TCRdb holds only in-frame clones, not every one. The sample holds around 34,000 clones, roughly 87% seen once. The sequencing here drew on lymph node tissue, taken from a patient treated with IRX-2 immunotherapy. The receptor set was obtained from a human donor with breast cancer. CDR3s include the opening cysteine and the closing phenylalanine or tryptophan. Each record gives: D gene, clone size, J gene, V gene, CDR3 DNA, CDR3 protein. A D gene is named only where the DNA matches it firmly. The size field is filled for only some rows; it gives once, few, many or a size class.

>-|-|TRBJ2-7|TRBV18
TGTGCCAGCTCCCCCCCGGACCTCTACGAGCAGTACTTC
CASSPPDLYEQYF
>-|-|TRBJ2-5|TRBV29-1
TGCAGCGTTGAAGATCATGGGGGCTTGGAGACCCAGTACTTC
CSVEDHGGLETQYF
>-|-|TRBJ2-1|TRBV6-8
TGTGCCAGCACCTTATACTCGGGACCTAGCTCCTACAATGAGCAGTTCTTC
CASTLYSGPSSYNEQFF
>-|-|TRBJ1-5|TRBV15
TGTGCCACCAGCAGAGACCTCGCTAATAATCAGCCCCAGCATTTT
CATSRDLANNQPQHF
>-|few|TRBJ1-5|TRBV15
TGTGCCACCAGCAGAGTAGTGGGGGCAAGCAATCAGCCCCAGCATTTT
CATSRVVGASNQPQHF
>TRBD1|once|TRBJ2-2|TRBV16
TGTGCCAGCAGCCAATCAGCAGGGGGCAACACCGGGGAGCTGTTTTTT
CASSQSAGGNTGELFF
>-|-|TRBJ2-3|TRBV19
TGTGCCAGTAGGGGGCCAGATACGCAGTATTTT
CASRGPDTQYF
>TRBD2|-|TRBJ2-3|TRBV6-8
TGTGCCAGCAGCCCGGGGGGGGATACGCAGTATTTT
CASSPGGDTQYF
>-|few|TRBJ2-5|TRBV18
TGTGCCAGCTCACCAAGCGCGGAGACCCAGTACTTC
CASSPSAETQYF
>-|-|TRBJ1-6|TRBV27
TGTGCCAGCACCACTGGAGGACGACCGACGGCACCCCTCCACTTT
CASTTGGRPTAPLHF
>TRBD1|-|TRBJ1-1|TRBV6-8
TGTGCCAGCAGCCGGACAGGGAAGTTGACTGAAGCTTTCTTT
CASSRTGKLTEAFF
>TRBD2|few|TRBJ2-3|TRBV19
TGTGCCAGTAGTATAGATCTTGAAGTAGCGGGAACAGATACGCAGTATTTT
CASSIDLEVAGTDTQYF
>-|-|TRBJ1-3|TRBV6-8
TGTGCCATCAGGGCAGGGAATTCTGGAAACACCATATATTTT
CAIRAGNSGNTIYF
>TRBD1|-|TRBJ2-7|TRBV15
TGTGCCACCAGCAGATCCGGACAGGACTCCTACGAGCAGTACTTC
CATSRSGQDSYEQYF
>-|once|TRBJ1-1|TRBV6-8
TGTGCCATCAGTAACCTCGGAACGGGGGACACTGAAGCTTTCTTT
CAISNLGTGDTEAFF
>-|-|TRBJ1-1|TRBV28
TGTGCCAGCGTCCACCCCCGAGGGAACACTGAAGCTTTCTTT
CASVHPRGNTEAFF
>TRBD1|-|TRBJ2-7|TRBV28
TGTGCCAGCAGTTTAGCAAGGGGGCCCGCCTCCTACGAGCAGTACTTC
CASSLARGPASYEQYF
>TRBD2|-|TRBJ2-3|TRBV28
TGTGCCAGCAGTTTCGTGACTAGCGGCACAGATACGCAGTATTTT
CASSFVTSGTDTQYF
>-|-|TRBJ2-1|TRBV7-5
TGTGCCAGCAGCTTGATGCTAGCGGGAGGGCCCCTGGGTGTCTTC
CASSLMLAGGPLGVF
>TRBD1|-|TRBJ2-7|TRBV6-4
TGTGCCAGCAATCCGACAGGGGGACCCTACGAGCAGTACTTC
CASNPTGGPYEQYF
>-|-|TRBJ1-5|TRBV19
TGTGCCAGTAGTATAGGTCGGGACAGCAATCAGCCCCAGCATTTT
CASSIGRDSNQPQHF
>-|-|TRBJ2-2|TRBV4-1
TGCGCCAGCAGCCAAGATCTTAACTCAAACACCGGGGAGCTGTTTTTT
CASSQDLNSNTGELFF
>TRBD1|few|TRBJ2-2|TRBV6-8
TGTGCCAGCAGTCCCCCCGCGGGACAGGGGGCGAACACCGGGGAGCTGTTTTTT
CASSPPAGQGANTGELFF
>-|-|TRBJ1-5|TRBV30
TGTGCCTGGAGTAGGGATTTGGGGGGCGCGGCTCAGCCCCAGCATTTT
CAWSRDLGGAAQPQHF
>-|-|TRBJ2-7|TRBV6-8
TGTGCCAGCAGTCCTTTTTTGGCAAACTCGGAGCAGTACTTC
CASSPFLANSEQYF
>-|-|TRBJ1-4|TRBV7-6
TGTGCCAGCTGCGGAATGGTGGTTACAACTAATGAAAAACTGTTTTTT
CASCGMVVTTNEKLFF
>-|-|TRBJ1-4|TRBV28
TGTGCCAGCAGTTTATGGCCCCGGACAGACAGGACTAATGAAAAACTGTTTTTT
CASSLWPRTDRTNEKLFF